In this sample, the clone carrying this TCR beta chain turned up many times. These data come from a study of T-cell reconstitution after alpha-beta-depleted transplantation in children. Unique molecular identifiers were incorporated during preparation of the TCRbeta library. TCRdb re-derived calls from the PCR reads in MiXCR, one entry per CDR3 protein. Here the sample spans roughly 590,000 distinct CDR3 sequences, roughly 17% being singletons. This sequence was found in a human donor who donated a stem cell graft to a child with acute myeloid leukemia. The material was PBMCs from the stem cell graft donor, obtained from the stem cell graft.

The CDR3 here is CSATPGQGISYEQYV. The CDR3 DNA follows: TGCAGTGCTACCCCCGGACAGGGAATATCCTACGAGCAGTACGTC. The rearrangement uses TRBV20-1 and TRBJ2-7, with 8 positions matching TRBD1. This CDR3 has 15 amino acids. CDR1 and CDR2 from the germline V gene are DFQATT and SNEGSKA (reference sequence). The J segment lost 1 base and the V segment lost 4 bases, leaving 9 bases of the junction unmatched.